These 6 T cell receptor beta chains were sequenced from one sample in a study of T cell repertoires in cytomegalovirus infection. TCRdb redid the calling of the reads with MiXCR, one entry per CDR3 protein. The sample includes about 600,000 distinct CDR3 sequences, 24% seen only once; the top ten take 8%. The specimen sequenced was CD8+ T cells from PBMCs. These receptors originate from a human donor in good health (CMV status not recorded). Some clones in this sample may be carry-over from other donors' samples.

On this clonotype itself: One end of the junction is discordant with germline, which a read error may explain. The rearrangement joins TRBV7-9 to TRBJ1-1, with D perhaps matching TRBD1 (6 bases). The CDR3 contains 13 residues. Germline V gene sequence: CDR1 SEHNR, CDR2 FQNEAQ (reference sequence). The CDR3 region has the DNA TGTGCCATCAGCTTAGGGGGGCGGACTGAAGCTTTCTTT. As protein: CAISLGGRTEAFF.

The chain joins TRBV9 to TRBJ2-1; 9 bases map to TRBD2. The ends lost 4 bases at V and 9 bases at J; junction bases unmatched: 5. The V gene's germline CDR1 is SGDLS and CDR2 YYNGEE. This CDR3 comprises 13 residues. Written as DNA, the CDR3 is TGTGCCAGCAGCTCTAGCGGGGTTAGTGAGCAGTTCTTC. It translates to CASSSSGVSEQFF.

In this sample, this clonotype turned up many times. This rearrangement joins TRBV7-9 to TRBJ1-2, with no clear D. Deletions cut 10 bases from V and 3 bases from J, with 15 bases between. The CDR3 sequence is 13 residues long. Germline V gives CDR1 SEHNR, CDR2 FQNEAQ (reference sequence). The CDR3 region is CAILWVTHYGYTF. DNA of the CDR3: TGTGCCATCCTCTGGGTTACTCACTATGGCTACACCTTC. Full variable domain (rest looked up from reference TRBV7-9 and TRBJ1-2): DTGVSQNPRHKITKRGQNVTFRCDPISEHNRLYWYRQTLGQGPEFLTYFQNEAQLEKSRLLSDRFSAERPKGSFSTLEIQRTEQGDSAMYLCAILWVTHYGYTFGSGTRLTVV.

The chain uses TRBV2 and TRBJ1-2; D unresolved. In germline, CDR1 is SNHLY, CDR2 FYNNEI. This CDR3 has 16 residues. Trimming took 2 bases from V and 2 from J, leaving 15 bases between them. The CDR3 protein is CASSEWGHKMNYGYTF. In nucleotides, the CDR3 is TGTGCCAGCAGTGAATGGGGTCATAAGATGAACTATGGCTACACCTTC.

This chain links TRBV7-9 with TRBJ2-7; D gene unclear. The CDR3 is 12 amino acids. V lost 2 bases to trimming and J lost 2 bases, with 4 bases between them. Germline V lookup: CDR1 SEHNR, CDR2 FQNEAQ (reference sequence). The CDR3 nucleotides read TGTGCCAGCAGCTTATTTCCCTACGAGCAGTACGTC. It yields the protein CASSLFPYEQYV.

At least ten counts were recorded for this clonotype. This rearrangement joins TRBV7-2 to TRBJ2-7; D may be TRBD1 or TRBD2 (5 bases each). Trimming removed 3 bases at V and 5 bases at J, with 11 bases between. The CDR3 runs 13 residues. CDR1 and CDR2 (germline): SGHTA, FQGNSA. The CDR3 DNA follows: TGTGCCAGCAGCTTTGAGGGACCCGACGAGCAGTACGTC. This gives the protein CASSFEGPDEQYV.